A selection of T cell receptor beta chains follows, all from one sample in a study of blood T cell repertoires in COVID-19. Sequencing used immunoSEQ multiplex PCR; TCRdb keeps in-frame clones, though not all of them. The table shows roughly 250,000 clones, with around 90% occurring only once. Input material: peripheral blood. Source of these receptors: a man aged 30 to 45 with COVID-19, enrolled during active disease. The CDR3 runs from the conserved cysteine through the conserved F or W. Each record gives: CDR3 length, clone size, J gene, V gene, D gene, CDR3 DNA, CDR3 protein. The D gene is left open where the match is weak. Some rows have no size entry. The others give once, few or many, or a class for an expanded clone.

CDR3 length: 15
clone size: .
J gene: TRBJ1-1
V gene: TRBV18
D gene: TRBD1
CDR3 DNA: TGTGCCAGCTCCCAGGACAGGGGAAACTACCCTGAAGCTTTCTTT
CDR3 protein: CASSQDRGNYPEAFF

CDR3 length: 14
clone size: .
J gene: TRBJ2-7
V gene: TRBV5-6
D gene: .
CDR3 DNA: TGTGCCAGCAGCTTGGTGGCAGTCCCCTACGAGCAGTACTTC
CDR3 protein: CASSLVAVPYEQYF

CDR3 length: 16
clone size: .
J gene: TRBJ2-1
V gene: TRBV7-3
D gene: TRBD2
CDR3 DNA: TGTGCCAGCAGCCCCAAGAGCGGGGGGGCCTACAATGAGCAGTTCTTC
CDR3 protein: CASSPKSGGAYNEQFF

CDR3 length: 14
clone size: .
J gene: TRBJ1-3
V gene: TRBV6-5
D gene: .
CDR3 DNA: TGTGCCAGCAGTACTCGGGGGTTCGGAAACACCATATATTTT
CDR3 protein: CASSTRGFGNTIYF

CDR3 length: 14
clone size: .
J gene: TRBJ1-5
V gene: TRBV5-6
D gene: .
CDR3 DNA: TGTGCCAGCAGCTCCGGGCTAGCCCCCCAGCCCCAGCATTTT
CDR3 protein: CASSSGLAPQPQHF

CDR3 length: 15
clone size: .
J gene: TRBJ2-3
V gene: TRBV6-1
D gene: TRBD2
CDR3 DNA: TGTGCCAGCAGTGAAGAGACTAGCGACACAGATACGCAGTATTTT
CDR3 protein: CASSEETSDTDTQYF

CDR3 length: 15
clone size: .
J gene: TRBJ1-4
V gene: TRBV7-2
D gene: .
CDR3 DNA: TGTGCCAGCAGCTCCTACAGGATAACTAATGAAAAACTGTTTTTT
CDR3 protein: CASSSYRITNEKLFF

CDR3 length: 16
clone size: .
J gene: TRBJ2-2
V gene: TRBV7-9
D gene: TRBD1
CDR3 DNA: TGTGCCAGCAGCTTATATGGACAGGGGGCCACCGGGGAGCTGTTTTTT
CDR3 protein: CASSLYGQGATGELFF

CDR3 length: 16
clone size: once
J gene: TRBJ2-1
V gene: TRBV4-1
D gene: TRBD1
CDR3 DNA: TGCGCCAGCAGCCGGGACCGGGACAGACACTACAATGAGCAGTTCTTC
CDR3 protein: CASSRDRDRHYNEQFF

CDR3 length: 14
clone size: .
J gene: TRBJ2-3
V gene: TRBV14
D gene: .
CDR3 DNA: TGTGCCAGCAGCAGGAGGGAGAAGACAGATACGCAGTATTTT
CDR3 protein: CASSRREKTDTQYF

CDR3 length: 12
clone size: .
J gene: TRBJ2-3
V gene: TRBV9
D gene: .
CDR3 DNA: TGTGCCAGCAGCCCCCCTACAGATACGCAGTATTTT
CDR3 protein: CASSPPTDTQYF

CDR3 length: 14
clone size: .
J gene: TRBJ2-7
V gene: TRBV10-3
D gene: TRBD1
CDR3 DNA: TGTGCCATCAGTGAGTCGACAGGGGTCCACGAGCAGTACTTC
CDR3 protein: CAISESTGVHEQYF

CDR3 length: 14
clone size: .
J gene: TRBJ2-3
V gene: TRBV9
D gene: TRBD1
CDR3 DNA: TGTGCCAGCAGCGGAGGGGGCGGCACAGATACGCAGTATTTT
CDR3 protein: CASSGGGGTDTQYF

CDR3 length: 15
clone size: once
J gene: TRBJ1-2
V gene: TRBV6-6
D gene: .
CDR3 DNA: TGTGCCAGCAGTTACTCGGTGGGGCCGGGCTATGGCTACACCTTC
CDR3 protein: CASSYSVGPGYGYTF

CDR3 length: 14
clone size: .
J gene: TRBJ2-7
V gene: TRBV28
D gene: .
CDR3 DNA: TGTGCCAGCAGTTTAATTGAGAATAACTACGAGCAGTACTTC
CDR3 protein: CASSLIENNYEQYF

CDR3 length: 13
clone size: .
J gene: TRBJ1-1
V gene: TRBV30
D gene: .
CDR3 DNA: TGTGCCTGGAGTGTAGCTAGATACACTGAAGCTTTCTTT
CDR3 protein: CAWSVARYTEAFF

CDR3 length: 19
clone size: .
J gene: TRBJ1-2
V gene: TRBV11-2
D gene: TRBD1
CDR3 DNA: TGTGCCAGCAGCCCGTTTGTTAACCCCCCGGGACAGGGGGCGGGAGGCTACACCTTC
CDR3 protein: CASSPFVNPPGQGAGGYTF

CDR3 length: 15
clone size: .
J gene: TRBJ1-2
V gene: TRBV29-1
D gene: .
CDR3 DNA: TGCAGCGTCGACCCCGAGCAGGGGCGGTTAAGGGGCTACACCTTC
CDR3 protein: CSVDPEQGRLRGYTF

CDR3 length: 12
clone size: .
J gene: TRBJ1-6
V gene: TRBV12-3/TRBV12-4
D gene: .
CDR3 DNA: TGTGCCAGCAGTTCTGGTCCAGGAACCCTCCACTTT
CDR3 protein: CASSSGPGTLHF

CDR3 length: 15
clone size: .
J gene: TRBJ1-2
V gene: TRBV7-9
D gene: TRBD1
CDR3 DNA: TGTGCCAGCAGCTTACCGGACAGGGGGAACTATGGCTACACCTTC
CDR3 protein: CASSLPDRGNYGYTF